This is a list of T cell receptor beta chains from one sample in a study of blood T cell repertoires in COVID-19. Here immunoSEQ multiplex PCR was the method, and the copy in TCRdb shows in-frame clones only, minus some. The sample includes fewer than 350,000 clones, 88% of them seen just once. The sample taken for sequencing was peripheral blood. The source is a man in his late teens or twenties with active or convalescent COVID-19. CDR3s include the opening cysteine and the closing phenylalanine or tryptophan. Fields, in order: CDR3 protein, CDR3 DNA, J gene, CDR3 length, D gene, V gene. The D gene is left open where the match is weak.

cdr3_aa: CASSPQNPSGGAQEQFF
cdr3_nt: TGTGCCAGCTCACCCCAGAACCCTAGCGGGGGGGCACAGGAGCAGTTCTTC
j_call: TRBJ2-1
cdr3_length: 17
d_call: TRBD2
v_call: TRBV18

cdr3_aa: CASSPPLLEAFGNTIYF
cdr3_nt: TGTGCCAGCTCACCACCGCTGTTAGAGGCTTTCGGAAACACCATATATTTT
j_call: TRBJ1-3
cdr3_length: 17
d_call: .
v_call: TRBV18

cdr3_aa: CAISPAGGGGYNEQFF
cdr3_nt: TGTGCCATCAGTCCCGCCGGAGGGGGCGGGTACAATGAGCAGTTCTTC
j_call: TRBJ2-1
cdr3_length: 16
d_call: .
v_call: TRBV10-3

cdr3_aa: CASRSMSLPNFTDTQYF
cdr3_nt: TGTGCCAGCAGGTCCATGTCACTCCCCAATTTCACAGATACGCAGTATTTT
j_call: TRBJ2-3
cdr3_length: 17
d_call: .
v_call: TRBV7-9

cdr3_aa: CASSFAAGGLSYEQYF
cdr3_nt: TGTGCCAGCAGCTTCGCTGCAGGGGGTCTATCCTACGAGCAGTACTTC
j_call: TRBJ2-7
cdr3_length: 16
d_call: TRBD1
v_call: TRBV9

cdr3_aa: CASSMRDAEAFF
cdr3_nt: TGTGCCAGTAGTATGCGGGACGCTGAAGCTTTCTTT
j_call: TRBJ1-1
cdr3_length: 12
d_call: .
v_call: TRBV19

cdr3_aa: CASSLGTGVGNTEAFF
cdr3_nt: TGTGCCAGCAGTTTAGGGACAGGGGTAGGGAACACTGAAGCTTTCTTT
j_call: TRBJ1-1
cdr3_length: 16
d_call: TRBD1
v_call: TRBV27

cdr3_aa: CASSLAGNSGNTIYF
cdr3_nt: TGCGCCAGCAGCTTGGCAGGAAACTCTGGAAACACCATATATTTT
j_call: TRBJ1-3
cdr3_length: 15
d_call: .
v_call: TRBV5-1

cdr3_aa: CASSEGQQETQYF
cdr3_nt: TGTGCCAGCAGTGAGGGACAGCAAGAGACCCAGTACTTC
j_call: TRBJ2-5
cdr3_length: 13
d_call: TRBD1
v_call: TRBV2

cdr3_aa: CASSPQGAISGNTIYF
cdr3_nt: TGTGCCAGCAGCCCACAGGGGGCCATCTCTGGAAACACCATATATTTT
j_call: TRBJ1-3
cdr3_length: 16
d_call: TRBD1
v_call: TRBV3-1/TRBV3-2

cdr3_aa: CATSDDNSGGARDTQYF
cdr3_nt: TGTGCCACCAGTGATGATAACAGCGGGGGGGCCAGAGATACGCAGTATTTT
j_call: TRBJ2-3
cdr3_length: 17
d_call: TRBD2
v_call: TRBV24-1

cdr3_aa: CASSRILAGIRETQYF
cdr3_nt: TGCGCCAGCAGCCGAATACTAGCGGGCATCCGAGAGACCCAGTACTTC
j_call: TRBJ2-5
cdr3_length: 16
d_call: TRBD2
v_call: TRBV4-1

cdr3_aa: CASSLDSGNYGYTF
cdr3_nt: TGTGCCAGCAGCCTGGACAGTGGCAACTATGGCTACACCTTC
j_call: TRBJ1-2
cdr3_length: 14
d_call: .
v_call: TRBV7-3

cdr3_aa: CASSPDSNDRPIYF
cdr3_nt: TGTGCCAGCAGCCCGGACAGTAATGACAGGCCCATATATTTT
j_call: TRBJ1-3
cdr3_length: 14
d_call: .
v_call: TRBV3-1/TRBV3-2

cdr3_aa: CASSLETSETQYF
cdr3_nt: TGCGCCAGCAGCTTGGAGACAAGTGAGACCCAGTACTTC
j_call: TRBJ2-5
cdr3_length: 13
d_call: .
v_call: TRBV5-1

cdr3_aa: CASSLAGDSSDTQYF
cdr3_nt: TGCGCCAGCAGCTTGGCTGGGGACAGCTCAGATACGCAGTATTTT
j_call: TRBJ2-3
cdr3_length: 15
d_call: TRBD1
v_call: TRBV5-1